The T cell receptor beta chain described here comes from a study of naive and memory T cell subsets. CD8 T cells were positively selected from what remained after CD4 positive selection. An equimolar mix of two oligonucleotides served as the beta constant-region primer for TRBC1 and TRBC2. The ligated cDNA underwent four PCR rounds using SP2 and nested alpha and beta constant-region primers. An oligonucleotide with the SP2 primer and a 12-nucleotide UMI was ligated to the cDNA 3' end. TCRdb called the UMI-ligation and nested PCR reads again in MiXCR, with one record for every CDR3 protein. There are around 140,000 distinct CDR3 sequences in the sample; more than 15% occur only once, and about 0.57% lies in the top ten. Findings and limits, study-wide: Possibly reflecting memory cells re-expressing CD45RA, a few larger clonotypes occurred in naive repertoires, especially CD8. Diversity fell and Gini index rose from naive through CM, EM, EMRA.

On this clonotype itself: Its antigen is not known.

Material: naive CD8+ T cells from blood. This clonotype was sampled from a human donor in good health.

Written as DNA, the CDR3 is TGTGCCAGCAATGACAGGCCGAACACTGAAGCTTTCTTT. Its translation is CASNDRPNTEAFF. The chain uses TRBV6-5 and TRBJ1-1, with D possibly TRBD1 on 6 matching bases. The germline V and J ends were trimmed by 7 bases and 1 base, with 10 bases remaining between them. The CDR3 extends over 13 amino acids. Per germline, CDR1 MNHEY and CDR2 SVGAGI.